One T cell receptor beta chain is described in this entry. Germline CDR1 and CDR2: SGHRS and YFSETQ. The V end was cut by 0 bases, the J end by 5 bases, with 12 bases between. This CDR3 has 14 amino acids. Generated by immunoSEQ multiplex PCR, the TCRdb table keeps only in-frame clones and is missing some. The sample holds about 36,000 clones, approximately 69% seen once. The data stem from a study of early stage breast cancer tumors. This chain links TRBV5-1 with TRBJ2-7; D is undetermined. This receptor was taken from a person between 55 and 70 years old with breast cancer. What was sequenced was blood. Here the CDR3 reads CASSLGEPYHEQYF. As DNA, the CDR3 is TGCGCCAGCAGCTTGGGCGAACCGTACCACGAGCAGTACTTC.